Following are 18 T cell receptor beta chains from one sample sequenced in a study of blood T cell repertoires in COVID-19. TCRdb keeps only in-frame clones here, not all; method: immunoSEQ multiplex PCR. Found here are approximately 70,000 clones, 80% to 90% of them singletons; the top ten hold 6.5% to 8%. Source material: peripheral blood. The receptor source for this set is a man aged 50 to 59 with active COVID-19.

This chain connects TRBV27 to TRBJ1-3; possible D gene TRBD1, 6 bases. The V end was cut by 4 bases, the J end by 3 bases, with 16 bases between. This CDR3 spans 16 amino acids. Per germline, CDR1 MNHEY and CDR2 SMNVEV (reference sequence). The CDR3 DNA follows: TGTGCCAGCAGTTCCGGGACACCTTATTTTGGAAACACCATATATTTT. This codes for CASSSGTPYFGNTIYF.

The chain carries TRBV19 and TRBJ2-7; D perhaps matches TRBD2 (5 bases). The V end lost 6 bases, the J end lost 2 bases, and 20 bases lay between the germline ends. The CDR3 runs 16 residues. Germline loops: CDR1 LNHDA, CDR2 SQIVND (reference sequence). The CDR3 sequence is CASSTQAPGSAYEQYF. The CDR3 DNA sequence: TGTGCCAGTAGCACCCAGGCGCCGGGGAGCGCCTACGAGCAGTACTTC.

This chain links TRBV28 with TRBJ2-7; 9 bases line up with TRBD2. The germline gives CDR1 MDHEN, CDR2 SYDVKM. The CDR3 has 15 amino acids. The V segment lost 4 bases and the J segment 0 bases; nucleotides outside the gene matches: 4. The CDR3 protein is CASSYSGRSSYEQYF. In nucleotides, the CDR3 is TGTGCCAGCAGTTACAGCGGGAGGAGCTCCTACGAGCAGTACTTC.

This sequence joins TRBV27 and TRBJ1-5; D not certain. CDR1 and CDR2 from the germline V gene are MNHEY and SMNVEV (reference sequence). The V gene lost 2 bases and the J gene lost 4 bases, with 6 bases spanning the gap. The CDR3 contains 13 residues. CDR3 protein: CASSLRANQPQHF. The CDR3 bases are TGTGCCAGCAGTTTACGAGCAAATCAGCCCCAGCATTTT.

V usage is TRBV7-2 and J usage is TRBJ2-6; TRBD2 might be the D (5 bases). This CDR3 is 15 amino acids long. V lost 3 bases, J lost 0 bases, and 6 bases lay in between. Germline values: CDR1 SGHTA, CDR2 FQGNSA. The CDR3 sequence is CASSFGGSGANVLTF. Here the CDR3 DNA reads TGTGCCAGCAGCTTTGGAGGCTCTGGGGCCAACGTCCTGACTTTC. Based on the CDR3 plus reference TRBV7-2 and TRBJ2-6, the full variable domain is GAGVSQSPSNKVTEKGKDVELRCDPISGHTALYWYRQSLGQGLEFLIYFQGNSAPDKSGLPSDRFSAERTGGSVSTLTIQRTQQEDSAVYLCASSFGGSGANVLTFGAGSRLTVL.

This rearrangement joins TRBV24-1 to TRBJ1-5, with 8 positions matching TRBD1. This CDR3 has 15 residues. V lost 4 bases to trimming and J lost 5 bases; unmatched junction nucleotides: 6. The germline gives CDR1 KGHDR, CDR2 SFDVKD. CDR3 sequence (DNA): TGTGCCACCAGTGAACGACAGGGGACCTATCAGCCCCAGCATTTT. This codes for CATSERQGTYQPQHF.

The chain has TRBV30 and TRBJ2-1, with TRBD2 matching over 14 bases. The ends lost 4 bases at V and 8 bases at J; junction bases unmatched: 13. The CDR3 is 17 residues long. CDR1 is GTSNPN, CDR2 SVGIG, per germline (reference sequence). CDR3 coding DNA: TGTGCCTGGACTCGTGGCCAGGGACTAGCGGGAGAGGATGAGCAGTTCTTC. Translated: CAWTRGQGLAGEDEQFF.

The genes are TRBV5-8 and TRBJ2-5; 9 bases map to TRBD1. The CDR3 has 16 amino acids. Germline CDR1 reads SGHTS; CDR2 reads YDEGEE. V was clipped by 2 bases and J by 2 bases; unmatched bases: 7. In nucleotides, the CDR3 is TGTGCCAGCAGCTTCCGGACAGGACAGGGGCAAGAGACCCAGTACTTC. Its protein is CASSFRTGQGQETQYF.

This sequence joins TRBV5-1 and TRBJ1-3; D unresolved. V lost 4 bases, J lost 0 bases, and 11 bases lay in between. The CDR3 runs 15 residues. CDR1 and CDR2 from the germline V gene are SGHRS and YFSETQ. CDR3 loop: CASSLAGDSGNTIYF. In DNA, the CDR3 is TGCGCCAGCAGCCTCGCCGGGGACTCTGGAAACACCATATATTTT.

This clone was seen a few times. This sequence joins TRBV4-1 and TRBJ1-2, with TRBD1 identical over 8 bases. Germline CDR1 MGHRA, CDR2 YSYEKL. Germline trimming cut 3 bases from V and 6 bases from J; bases unmatched to any gene: 6. The CDR3 loop spans 14 amino acids. DNA of the CDR3: TGCGCCAGCAGCCAGCAGACAGGGGTCGATGGCTACACCTTC. This encodes CASSQQTGVDGYTF.

The chain has TRBV2 and TRBJ1-5; 10 bases align to TRBD1. Germline CDR1 is SNHLY and CDR2 is FYNNEI. The CDR3 is 15 residues long. Unmatched junction bases numbered 9, after V lost 6 bases and J lost 7 bases. Here the CDR3 reads CASRGPGTGEQPQHF. CDR3 sequence (DNA): TGTGCCAGCAGGGGACCTGGGACAGGGGAACAGCCCCAGCATTTT.

The J gene is TRBJ2-1, the V gene TRBV4-3; no clear D. This CDR3 contains 15 residues. V lost 0 bases, J lost 8 bases, and 14 bases lay in between. Germline V gene lookup returns CDR1 LGHNA and CDR2 YSLEER. The CDR3 loop is CASSQELGSIDEQFF. CDR3 in DNA: TGCGCCAGCAGCCAAGAGTTGGGTAGCATCGATGAGCAGTTCTTC.

V gene TRBV7-9 combines with J gene TRBJ1-2; no firm D call. The CDR3 is 14 residues long. Germline values: CDR1 SEHNR, CDR2 FQNEAQ (reference sequence). Between the trimmed V and J ends, which lost 1 base and 4 bases, there was a span of 10 bases. This CDR3 reads CASSLEVAAYGYTF. CDR3 in DNA: TGTGCCAGCAGCTTAGAGGTAGCAGCCTATGGCTACACCTTC. Full variable domain (missing parts from reference TRBV7-9 and TRBJ1-2): DTGVSQNPRHKITKRGQNVTFRCDPISEHNRLYWYRQTLGQGPEFLTYFQNEAQLEKSRLLSDRFSAERPKGSFSTLEIQRTEQGDSAMYLCASSLEVAAYGYTFGSGTRLTVV.

The gene calls are TRBV19 and TRBJ2-5; D ambiguous. The CDR3 consists of 13 residues. CDR1 and CDR2 from the germline V gene are LNHDA and SQIVND (reference sequence). The germline V and J ends were trimmed by 2 bases and 1 base, with 5 bases remaining between them. Written as DNA, the CDR3 is TGTGCCAGTAGTATACGACTCCAAGAGACCCAGTACTTC. Translating gives CASSIRLQETQYF.

The chain joins TRBV24-1 to TRBJ1-1; D is possibly TRBD1 (5 bases). The V gene lost 9 bases and the J gene lost 1 base, with 14 bases spanning the gap. The germline gives CDR1 KGHDR, CDR2 SFDVKD. The length of the CDR3 is 14 residues. CDR3 DNA: TGTGCCACCCGTCCCGGGGGGAAGAACACTGAAGCTTTCTTT. This sequence encodes CATRPGGKNTEAFF.

V usage is TRBV4-3 and J usage is TRBJ1-1; 7 nucleotides match TRBD1. The V gene's germline CDR1 is LGHNA and CDR2 YSLEER. The trim removed 0 bases at V and 5 bases at J, leaving 6 bases unmatched. There are 15 residues in the CDR3. CDR3 nucleotides: TGCGCCAGCAGCCAAGAAAGCGCAGGGGGGACTGAAGCTTTCTTT. Residues: CASSQESAGGTEAFF.

V gene TRBV28 combines with J gene TRBJ2-3, with 8 bases aligning to TRBD2. This CDR3 is 17 amino acids long. Germline V gene lookup returns CDR1 MDHEN and CDR2 SYDVKM. V trimming: 4 bases; J trimming: 0 bases; junction bases outside the gene matches: 9. This CDR3 is CASSSPGGPDSTDTQYF. In DNA form, the CDR3 reads TGTGCCAGCAGTTCACCGGGAGGGCCAGACAGCACAGATACGCAGTATTTT.

This clone came up once. The V and J genes are TRBV18 and TRBJ1-1; TRBD1 is a possible D gene (5 bases). Trimming cost V 1 base and J 5 bases, with 11 bases left between them. Germline CDR1 KGHSH, CDR2 LQKENI. This CDR3 has 14 residues. CDR3 coding DNA: TGTGCCAGCTCACCACGAGGGGAGGAAACTGAAGCTTTCTTT. It translates to CASSPRGEETEAFF.